Shown below are 23 T cell receptor beta chains from a single sample sequenced in a study of T cells after yellow fever vaccination. TCRdb re-analysed the 5' RACE reads in MiXCR, keeping a single row per CDR3 protein. The sample has 200,000 to 300,000 distinct CDR3 sequences, about 7% seen once. The sample was CD4+ T cells sorted from PBMCs, taken 15 days after the yellow fever booster vaccination. The receptors originated from a man aged 25 to 40 who received the YFV17D yellow fever vaccine.

This clonotype was counted ten times or more. The rearrangement links TRBV20-1 to TRBJ2-2, with a possible D match to TRBD1 (5 bases). Germline V gene sequence: CDR1 DFQATT, CDR2 SNEGSKA (reference sequence). This CDR3 has 14 residues. Trimming took 3 bases from V and 0 from J, leaving 8 bases between them. CDR3 nucleotide sequence: TGCAGTGCTAGTCCAGGGACGAACACCGGGGAGCTGTTTTTT. It translates to CSASPGTNTGELFF.

This rearrangement joins TRBV9 to TRBJ1-1; 8 bases are a match to TRBD1. V was clipped by 4 bases and J by 3 bases; unmatched bases: 11. CDR1 is SGDLS, CDR2 YYNGEE, per germline. This CDR3 comprises 16 residues. For the CDR3, the DNA is TGTGCCAGCAGCTACACAGTGACAGGGGCACACACTGAAGCTTTCTTT. Protein sequence: CASSYTVTGAHTEAFF.

The chain joins TRBV6-2 or TRBV6-3 to TRBJ2-2; 9 bases line up with TRBD1. The CDR3 extends over 15 amino acids. Germline values: CDR1 MNHEY, CDR2 SVGEGT. V lost 6 bases, J lost 5 bases, and 7 bases stayed unmatched. The CDR3 sequence: CASRETGGATGELFF. CDR3 nucleotide sequence: TGTGCCAGCAGAGAGACAGGGGGAGCGACCGGGGAGCTGTTTTTT.

The rearrangement uses TRBV20-1 and TRBJ1-3, with a possible D match to TRBD1 (5 bases). V dropped 1 base and J dropped 0 bases, with 16 bases sitting between them. Germline V CDR1 and CDR2: DFQATT, SNEGSKA (reference sequence). CDR3 length: 17 residues. CDR3: CSARVGGSSVSGNTIYF. CDR3 in DNA: TGCAGTGCTAGAGTCGGGGGGTCCTCGGTCTCTGGAAACACCATATATTTT.

This clonotype was seen a few times. This chain joins TRBV19 and TRBJ2-4, with a possible D match to TRBD1 (6 bases). V lost 7 bases and J lost 6, with 10 bases in between. CDR3 length equals 12 residues. Per germline, CDR1 LNHDA and CDR2 SQIVND (reference sequence). CDR3 residues: CASTGDTNIQYF. The DNA for the CDR3 is TGTGCCAGTACCGGGGACACAAACATTCAGTACTTC. Using reference TRBV19 and TRBJ2-4 for the parts outside the CDR3, the full variable domain is DGGITQSPKYLFRKEGQNVTLSCEQNLNHDAMYWYRQDPGQGLRLIYYSQIVNDFQKGDIAEGYSVSREKKESFPLTVTSAQKNPTAFYLCASTGDTNIQYFGAGTRLSVL.

This chain uses TRBV15 with TRBJ2-1; D remains unclear. V lost 9 bases and J 4 bases, leaving 7 bases between the germline ends. The CDR3 is 11 amino acids. Germline V gene lookup returns CDR1 LNHNV and CDR2 YYDKDF (reference sequence). CDR3 nucleotides: TGTGCCACGACCAGATACAATGAGCAGTTCTTC. Translating gives CATTRYNEQFF.

This clonotype was detected a few times. The J gene is TRBJ1-2, the V gene TRBV6-1; 7 nucleotides align to TRBD1. The junction had 10 bases not matched to a gene; V was cut back by 6 bases and J by 6 bases. The germline gives CDR1 MNHNS, CDR2 SASEGT. The CDR3 covers 14 residues. The chain's CDR3 is CASRLSDRVDGYTF. The CDR3 DNA follows: TGTGCCAGCAGGCTGTCCGACAGGGTAGATGGCTACACCTTC.

The rearrangement uses TRBV20-1 and TRBJ2-7; 10 bases align to TRBD1. The CDR3 spans 13 residues. V gave up 3 bases and J gave up 5 bases; unmatched junction bases: 4. The germline V gene has CDR1 DFQATT and CDR2 SNEGSKA (reference sequence). The CDR3 nucleotides are TGCAGTGCTAGGGGGACAGGGGCCAACGAGCAGTACTTC. This codes for CSARGTGANEQYF.

This clonotype was seen ten or more times. The DNA for the CDR3 is TGCGCCAGCAGCTTGGGTAGTCCGGGTCGGGAGCAGTACTTC. The encoded protein is CASSLGSPGREQYF. J is TRBJ2-7 and V is TRBV5-1; D is uncertain. Trimming shortened V by 0 bases and J by 7 bases, and 14 bases separated the two germline ends. The CDR3 loop spans 14 amino acids. From germline, CDR1 is SGHRS and CDR2 YFSETQ.

V gene TRBV19 combines with J gene TRBJ2-1, with TRBD2 matching over 8 bases. The germline V gene encodes CDR1 LNHDA and CDR2 SQIVND (reference sequence). This CDR3 is built from 17 residues. The J segment lost 7 bases and the V segment lost 3 bases, leaving 14 bases of the junction unmatched. CDR3 in amino acids: CASSIWSGGPGDNEQFF. CDR3 nucleotide sequence: TGTGCCAGTAGTATTTGGTCGGGAGGGCCCGGGGATAATGAGCAGTTCTTC.

The chain joins TRBV20-1 to TRBJ2-3; tentatively, D is TRBD1 or TRBD2 (5 bases each). The germline CDR1 and CDR2 sequences are DFQATT and SNEGSKA (reference sequence). The ends were cut back, 6 bases at V and 0 bases at J, with 13 bases in the middle. This CDR3 comprises 14 residues. The DNA for the CDR3 is TGCAGTGCCGAAAGAGGGGAGAGCACAGATACGCAGTATTTT. This sequence encodes CSAERGESTDTQYF.

This sequence joins TRBV7-2 and TRBJ2-5; D tentatively reads TRBD1 or TRBD2 (6 bases each). Trimming pared 3 bases from V and 5 bases from J, leaving 19 bases between. CDR1 and CDR2 (germline): SGHTA, FQGNSA. CDR3 size: 16 residues. CDR3 protein: CASSFGGWRRGETQYF. The CDR3 bases are TGTGCCAGCAGCTTTGGGGGCTGGAGGAGGGGGGAGACCCAGTACTTC.

This clonotype was observed at least ten times. The chain combines TRBV7-2 with TRBJ2-1; 9 bases match TRBD2. Germline loops: CDR1 SGHTA, CDR2 FQGNSA. The CDR3 length is 16 residues. Germline trimming cut 3 bases from V and 7 bases from J; bases unmatched to any gene: 10. CDR3 bases: TGTGCCAGCAGCTTGATCCCTAGCGGGATTGGTAATGAGCAGTTCTTC. Protein product: CASSLIPSGIGNEQFF.

This clonotype was counted a few times. The chain combines TRBV7-9 with TRBJ2-7; 8 nucleotides line up with TRBD1. The CDR3 is made up of 14 amino acids. Germline V gives CDR1 SEHNR, CDR2 FQNEAQ (reference sequence). The V gene end was trimmed by 3 bases and the J gene end by 5 bases; junction bases not matched to a gene: 6. CDR3 DNA: TGTGCCAGCAGCTTTCAAACAGGGGGGCACGAGCAGTACTTC. It codes for CASSFQTGGHEQYF. Looking up the rest from reference TRBV7-9 and TRBJ2-7 gives the full variable domain: DTGVSQNPRHKITKRGQNVTFRCDPISEHNRLYWYRQTLGQGPEFLTYFQNEAQLEKSRLLSDRFSAERPKGSFSTLEIQRTEQGDSAMYLCASSFQTGGHEQYFGPGTRLTVT.

The table lists this clonotype with a few counts. The chain uses TRBV7-9 and TRBJ2-6, with D unclear. CDR1 SEHNR and CDR2 FQNEAQ come from the germline V gene (reference sequence). V gave up 4 bases and J gave up 1 base, with 8 bases separating them. This CDR3 region has 15 residues. The CDR3 loop is CASSSRLSGANVLTF. In DNA form, the CDR3 reads TGTGCCAGCAGCTCGAGGCTGTCTGGGGCCAACGTCCTGACTTTC.

The table lists this clonotype with many counts. The V and J genes are TRBV5-1 and TRBJ2-5, with unresolved D. CDR3 length: 12 residues. Trimming took off 5 bases at V and 1 base at J, with 6 bases between the two ends. Germline assignment: CDR1 SGHRS and CDR2 YFSETQ. The CDR3 region has the DNA TGCGCCAGCAGAAAACCCCAAGAGACCCAGTACTTC. It translates to CASRKPQETQYF.

The sample holds many counts of this clonotype. The chain joins TRBV4-1 to TRBJ2-2, with 9 bases aligning to TRBD2. J gave up 4 bases and V 0 bases, and 6 bases lay outside the gene matches. The CDR3 consists of 17 residues. CDR1 and CDR2 from the germline V gene are MGHRA and YSYEKL. The CDR3 coding sequence is TGCGCCAGCAGCCAAGATCTTCTGCGGGAGGGCACCGGGGAGCTGTTTTTT. It codes for CASSQDLLREGTGELFF.

This clonotype was found a few times. In DNA form, the CDR3 reads TGTGCCAGCAGCCAGACGCCGGGACTAGCGGCCGAGCAGTACTTC. Translation: CASSQTPGLAAEQYF. The V and J genes are TRBV4-2 and TRBJ2-7; TRBD2 matches at 11 bases. Germline loops: CDR1 LGHNA, CDR2 YNFKEQ. CDR3 size: 15 residues. V lost 3 bases and J lost 6; bases outside the gene matches: 7.

The chain combines TRBV7-2 with TRBJ2-5; perhaps TRBD2 as D (5 bases). V lost 6 bases and J 2 bases, leaving 10 bases between the germline ends. The CDR3 has 13 amino acids. The germline V gene encodes CDR1 SGHTA and CDR2 FQGNSA. The CDR3 loop reads CASRRGQQETQYF. CDR3 coding DNA: TGTGCCAGCAGGAGAGGGCAACAAGAGACCCAGTACTTC.

CDR3 amino acids: CSAWGPDGNQPQHF. Written as DNA, the CDR3 is TGCAGTGCTTGGGGCCCCGATGGCAATCAGCCCCAGCATTTT. The chain employs TRBV20-1 and TRBJ1-5, with D possibly matching TRBD1 (5 bases). V was clipped by 5 bases and J by 2 bases, with 13 bases between them. Germline CDR1 reads DFQATT; CDR2 reads SNEGSKA (reference sequence). This CDR3 region has 14 residues.

The CDR3 DNA reads TGTGCCAGCAGGAGCGGGACTAGCACAGATACGCAGTATTTT. Amino acids: CASRSGTSTDTQYF. The J gene is TRBJ2-3, the V gene TRBV12-3 or TRBV12-4; 7 bases fit TRBD2. This CDR3 spans 14 amino acids. J lost 0 bases, V lost 6 bases, and 3 bases had no gene match.

V gene TRBV20-1 combines with J gene TRBJ2-1, with 8 bases fitting TRBD1. This CDR3 comprises 12 residues. The V gene's germline CDR1 is DFQATT and CDR2 SNEGSKA (reference sequence). Here the CDR3 reads CGTGQAYNEQFF. DNA for the CDR3: TGCGGCACGGGACAGGCTTACAATGAGCAGTTCTTC.

This clonotype was seen at least ten times. The CDR3 protein is CASSLVLSNEQFF. The CDR3, as DNA: TGTGCCAGCAGTTTAGTACTAAGCAATGAGCAGTTCTTC. The V and J genes are TRBV12-3 or TRBV12-4 and TRBJ2-1; D remains ambiguous. V was pared by 1 base and J by 6 bases, with 7 bases between. This CDR3 comprises 13 residues.